This TCR beta chain is drawn from a study of chemoradiotherapy in HPV16-positive cancers. Study-wide points: The functional HPV-specific definition rests on just two HPV16-positive patients. Non-HPV-specific T cells did not expand in tumors during treatment, whereas candidate HPV-specific clones and E7-related motifs did.

Produced via immunoSEQ multiplex PCR; TCRdb's table is partial and in-frame only. This sample has about 16,000 clones, with 60% to 80% found just once. The CDR3 length is 12 residues. The germline CDR1 and CDR2 sequences are MNHNS and SASEGT. The ends were cut back, 7 bases at V and 4 bases at J, with 10 bases in the middle. In regard to this clone: The antigen is unknown.

The chain is built from TRBV6-1 and TRBJ1-1; D gene ambiguous. Sequencing was performed on tumor tissue, taken from a patient who underwent chemoradiotherapy. This TCR was sampled from a human donor with HPV-associated anogenital cancer. The CDR3 loop reads CASIIGGTEAFF. CDR3 nucleotides: TGTGCCAGCATCATTGGAGGCACTGAAGCTTTCTTT.